The 3 T cell receptor beta chains presented below share a single source sample, sequenced in a study of T cells after posttransplantation cyclophosphamide. Here immunoSEQ multiplex PCR was the method, and the copy in TCRdb shows in-frame clones only, minus some. The data hold about 22,000 clones, with approximately 88% observed a single time. Methotrexate plus calcineurin inhibitor accompanied controls' myeloablative marrow transplants; sampling was 1 year later. The source material was PBMCs, sampled after an allogeneic stem cell transplant with a calcineurin inhibitor and methotrexate. These receptors were collected from a female patient aged 45-65 years who received an allogeneic stem cell transplant from an unrelated donor, was CMV-positive, and had chronic GVHD only. The graft donor may have contributed some T cells.

The J gene is TRBJ2-2, the V gene TRBV5-1; TRBD1 might be the D (6 bases). The germline V and J ends were trimmed by 4 bases and 3 bases, with 19 bases remaining between them. Germline-derived CDR1 and CDR2 are SGHRS and YFSETQ. The CDR3 is 17 amino acids. CDR3 nucleotide sequence: TGCGCCAGCAGCATGAAAATACCGGGACACGACACCGGGGAGCTGTTTTTT. It codes for CASSMKIPGHDTGELFF. Drawing the rest from reference TRBV5-1 and TRBJ2-2, the complete variable domain is KAGVTQTPRYLIKTRGQQVTLSCSPISGHRSVSWYQQTPGQGLQFLFEYFSETQRNKGNFPGRFSGRQFSNSRSEMNVSTLELGDSALYLCASSMKIPGHDTGELFFGEGSRLTVL.

The CDR3 protein is CASSGVGLAVTGANVLTF. CDR3 in DNA: TGTGCCAGTAGTGGGGTGGGACTAGCGGTCACGGGGGCCAACGTCCTGACTTTC. The rearrangement links TRBV19 to TRBJ2-6; 11 bases line up with TRBD2. V lost 5 bases to trimming and J lost 4 bases; unmatched junction nucleotides: 10. From germline, CDR1 is LNHDA and CDR2 SQIVND (reference sequence). CDR3 size: 18 residues. The entire variable domain, with the rest obtained from reference TRBV19 and TRBJ2-6, is as follows: DGGITQSPKYLFRKEGQNVTLSCEQNLNHDAMYWYRQDPGQGLRLIYYSQIVNDFQKGDIAEGYSVSREKKESFPLTVTSAQKNPTAFYLCASSGVGLAVTGANVLTFGAGSRLTVL.

V usage is TRBV6-5 and J usage is TRBJ1-1, with D unresolved. This CDR3 is 14 amino acids long. V was pared by 5 bases and J by 5 bases, with 15 bases between. The germline V gene has CDR1 MNHEY and CDR2 SVGAGI. CDR3 DNA: TGTGCCAGCAGTCCAGGTCTCGTTAGAACTGAAGCTTTCTTT. Translation gives CASSPGLVRTEAFF.